The 5 T cell receptor beta chains below were found in one sample sequenced in a study of siplizumab effects on memory and regulatory T cells. Sequenced by immunoSEQ multiplex PCR; TCRdb stores in-frame clones only, minus some. The sample contains around 100,000 clones, roughly 93% of which appear only once. The specimen was non-Treg CD4+ T cells sorted from blood. These receptor sequences come from a human donor in good health.

V and J are TRBV11-2 and TRBJ1-1; no reliable D call. Trimming left V 2 bases short and J 0 bases short, with 13 bases between. This CDR3 contains 16 residues. Germline V gives CDR1 SGHAT, CDR2 FQNNGV. The CDR3 reads CASSLIPRAMNTEAFF. The CDR3 DNA reads as TGTGCCAGCAGCTTAATCCCTCGGGCCATGAACACTGAAGCTTTCTTT.

V is TRBV6-5 and J is TRBJ2-1, with D perhaps TRBD1 or TRBD2 (5 bases each). Between the trimmed V and J ends, which lost 6 bases and 5 bases, there was a span of 17 bases. Germline V gene sequence: CDR1 MNHEY, CDR2 SVGAGI. The CDR3 contains 15 residues. The CDR3 sequence: CASRPRGALHNEQFF. DNA of the CDR3: TGTGCCAGCAGGCCCCGGGGCGCCCTGCACAATGAGCAGTTCTTC.

This chain uses TRBV5-6 with TRBJ2-5; D unresolved. Trimming cost V 1 base and J 5 bases, with 15 bases left between them. The CDR3 contains 15 residues. CDR1 and CDR2 from the germline V gene are SGHDT and YYEEEE. CDR3 residues: CASSLLDINRETQYF. The CDR3, as DNA: TGTGCCAGCAGCTTGCTGGATATCAACCGGGAGACCCAGTACTTC.

The rearrangement uses TRBV12-5 and TRBJ2-7, with 7 bases lining up with TRBD2. From germline, CDR1 is LGHNT and CDR2 FRNRAP. V lost 4 bases, J lost 5 bases, and 5 bases stayed unmatched. The CDR3 has 13 residues. The CDR3 coding sequence is TGTGCTAGTGGTTACCAGGGAGGGAACGAGCAGTACTTC. Protein: CASGYQGGNEQYF.

This rearrangement joins TRBV6-5 to TRBJ1-1; 9 positions match TRBD1. This CDR3 contains 15 residues. V shed 6 bases and J 0 bases; nucleotides not matched to a gene: 5. Germline assignment: CDR1 MNHEY and CDR2 SVGAGI. The DNA of the CDR3 is TGTGCCAGCAGGAACCGACAGGGGGTGAACACTGAAGCTTTCTTT. Its protein product is CASRNRQGVNTEAFF.